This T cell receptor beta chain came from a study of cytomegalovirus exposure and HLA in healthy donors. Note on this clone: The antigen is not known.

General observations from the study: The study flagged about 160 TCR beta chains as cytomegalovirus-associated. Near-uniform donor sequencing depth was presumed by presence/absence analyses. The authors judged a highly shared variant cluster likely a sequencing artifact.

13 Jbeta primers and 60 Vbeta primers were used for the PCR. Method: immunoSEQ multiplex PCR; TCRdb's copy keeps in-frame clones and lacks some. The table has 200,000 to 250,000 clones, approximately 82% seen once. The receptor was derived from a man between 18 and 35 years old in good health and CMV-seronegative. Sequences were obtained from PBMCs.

The CDR3 region has the DNA TGTGCCAGCGGGTATCTAGGGGATACTGAAGCTTTCTTT. Protein: CASGYLGDTEAFF. The chain employs TRBV9 and TRBJ1-1, with TRBD1 as a possible D gene (5 bases). Germline loops: CDR1 SGDLS, CDR2 YYNGEE. This CDR3 has 13 residues. Trimming took off 7 bases at V and 5 bases at J, with 15 bases between the two ends.